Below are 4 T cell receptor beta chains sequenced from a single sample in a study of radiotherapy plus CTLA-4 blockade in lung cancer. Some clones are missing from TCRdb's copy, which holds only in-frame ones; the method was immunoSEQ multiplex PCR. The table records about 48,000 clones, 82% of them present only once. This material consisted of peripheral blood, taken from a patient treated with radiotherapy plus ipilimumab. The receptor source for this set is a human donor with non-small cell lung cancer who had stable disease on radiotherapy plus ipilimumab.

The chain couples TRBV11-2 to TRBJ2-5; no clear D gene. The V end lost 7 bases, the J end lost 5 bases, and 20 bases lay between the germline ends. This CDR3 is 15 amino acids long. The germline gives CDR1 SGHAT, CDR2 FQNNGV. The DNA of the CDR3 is TGTGCCAGCACTCAAAACCGAGGCAGTAGGGAGACCCAGTACTTC. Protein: CASTQNRGSRETQYF.

The CDR3 DNA sequence: TGCGCCAGCAGCCAAGTTGGGACAGGGGGGATAGATACGCAGTATTTT. Encoded protein: CASSQVGTGGIDTQYF. This chain connects TRBV4-1 to TRBJ2-3; 11 bases fit TRBD1. This CDR3 is built from 16 residues. The ends lost 1 base at V and 5 bases at J; junction bases unmatched: 5. Per the germline V gene, CDR1 is MGHRA and CDR2 is YSYEKL.

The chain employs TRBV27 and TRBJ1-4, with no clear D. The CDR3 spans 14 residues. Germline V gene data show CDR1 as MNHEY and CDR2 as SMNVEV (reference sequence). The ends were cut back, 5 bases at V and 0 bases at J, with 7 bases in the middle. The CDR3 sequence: CASSRVPTNEKLFF. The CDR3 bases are TGTGCCAGCAGTCGGGTGCCAACTAATGAAAAACTGTTTTTT.

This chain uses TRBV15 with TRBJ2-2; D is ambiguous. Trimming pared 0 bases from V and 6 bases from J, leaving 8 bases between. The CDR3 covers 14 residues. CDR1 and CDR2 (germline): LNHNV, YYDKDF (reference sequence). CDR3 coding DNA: TGTGCCACCAGCAGAGATATGGGCGCCGGGGAGCTGTTTTTT. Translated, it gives CATSRDMGAGELFF.